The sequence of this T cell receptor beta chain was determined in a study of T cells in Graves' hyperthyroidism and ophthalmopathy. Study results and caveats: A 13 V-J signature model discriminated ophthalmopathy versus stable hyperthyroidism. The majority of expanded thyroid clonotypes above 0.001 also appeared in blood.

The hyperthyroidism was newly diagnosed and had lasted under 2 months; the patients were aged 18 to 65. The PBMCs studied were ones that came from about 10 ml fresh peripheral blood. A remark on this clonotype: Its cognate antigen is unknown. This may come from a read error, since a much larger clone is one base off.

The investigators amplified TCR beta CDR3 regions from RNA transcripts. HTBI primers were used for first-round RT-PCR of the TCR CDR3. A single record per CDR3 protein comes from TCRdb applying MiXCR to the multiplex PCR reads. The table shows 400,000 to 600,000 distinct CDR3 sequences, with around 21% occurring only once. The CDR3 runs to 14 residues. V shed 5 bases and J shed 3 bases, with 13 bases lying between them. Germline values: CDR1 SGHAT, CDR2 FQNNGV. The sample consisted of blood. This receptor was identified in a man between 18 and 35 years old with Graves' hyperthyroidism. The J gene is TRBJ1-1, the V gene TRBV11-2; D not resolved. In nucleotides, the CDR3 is TGTGCCAGCAGCATGTCCGTCGGGGACACTGAAGCTTTCTTT. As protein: CASSMSVGDTEAFF.